The T cell receptor beta chain described here comes from a study of blood T cell repertoires in COVID-19. Study as a whole: Donors in the United States, Italy and Spain gave samples during acute or convalescent COVID-19.

The CDR3 is made up of 13 amino acids. V shed 5 bases, J shed 9 bases, and the junction held 7 bases outside the gene matches. The table came from immunoSEQ multiplex PCR; TCRdb's copy has only in-frame clones and leaves some out. The sample has over 200,000 clones, approximately 88% seen once. Input material: peripheral blood. The sequence came from a human donor in a cohort sampled during active COVID-19. The gene calls are TRBV12-3 or TRBV12-4 and TRBJ1-5; 7 bases are a match to TRBD1. CDR3 loop: CASSLEGGTPQHF. DNA for the CDR3: TGTGCCAGCAGTCTTGAAGGGGGCACGCCCCAGCATTTT.